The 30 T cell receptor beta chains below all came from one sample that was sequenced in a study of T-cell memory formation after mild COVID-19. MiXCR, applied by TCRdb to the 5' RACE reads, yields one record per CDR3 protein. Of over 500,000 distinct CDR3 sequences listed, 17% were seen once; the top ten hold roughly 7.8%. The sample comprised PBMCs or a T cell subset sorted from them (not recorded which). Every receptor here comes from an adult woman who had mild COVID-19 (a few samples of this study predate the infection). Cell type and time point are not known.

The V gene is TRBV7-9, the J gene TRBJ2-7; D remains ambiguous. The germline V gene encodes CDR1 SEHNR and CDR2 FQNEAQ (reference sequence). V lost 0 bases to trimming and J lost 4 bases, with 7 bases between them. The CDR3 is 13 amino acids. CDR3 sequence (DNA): TGTGCCAGCAGCTTAGCGCTCGAGTACGAGCAGTACTTC. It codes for CASSLALEYEQYF.

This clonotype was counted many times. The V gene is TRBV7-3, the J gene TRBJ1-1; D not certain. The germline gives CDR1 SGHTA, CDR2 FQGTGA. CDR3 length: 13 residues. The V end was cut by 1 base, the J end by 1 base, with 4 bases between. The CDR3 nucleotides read TGTGCCAGCAGCTTAAACTCGAACACTGAAGCTTTCTTT. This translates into CASSLNSNTEAFF.

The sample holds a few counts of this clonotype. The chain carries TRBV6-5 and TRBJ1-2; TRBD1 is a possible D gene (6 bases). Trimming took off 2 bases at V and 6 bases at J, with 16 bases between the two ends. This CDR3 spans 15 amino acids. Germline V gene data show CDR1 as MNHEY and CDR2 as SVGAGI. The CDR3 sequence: CASSYHRQGGNGYTF. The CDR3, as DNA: TGTGCCAGCAGTTACCACCGCCAAGGGGGAAATGGCTACACCTTC.

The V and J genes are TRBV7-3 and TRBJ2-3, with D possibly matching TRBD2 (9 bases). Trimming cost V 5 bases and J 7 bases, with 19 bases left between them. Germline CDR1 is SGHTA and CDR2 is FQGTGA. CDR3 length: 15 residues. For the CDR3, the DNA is TGTGCCAGCAGCGTCGCGGGGGGGACAGGAAATACGCAGTATTTT. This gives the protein CASSVAGGTGNTQYF.

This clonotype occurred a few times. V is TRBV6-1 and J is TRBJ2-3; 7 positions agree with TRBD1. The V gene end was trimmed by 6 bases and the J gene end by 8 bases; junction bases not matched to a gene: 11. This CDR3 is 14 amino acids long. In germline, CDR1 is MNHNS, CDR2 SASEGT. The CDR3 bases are TGTGCCAGCAGCCCCGGGACAGCACGGGTTACGCAGTATTTT. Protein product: CASSPGTARVTQYF.

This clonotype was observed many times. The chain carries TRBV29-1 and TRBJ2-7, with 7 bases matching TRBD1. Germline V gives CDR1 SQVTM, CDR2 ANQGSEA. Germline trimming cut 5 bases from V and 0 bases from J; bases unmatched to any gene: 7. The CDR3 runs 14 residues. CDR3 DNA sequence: TGCAGCGTTTCCGACAGGGACCTCTCCTACGAGCAGTACTTC. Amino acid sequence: CSVSDRDLSYEQYF.

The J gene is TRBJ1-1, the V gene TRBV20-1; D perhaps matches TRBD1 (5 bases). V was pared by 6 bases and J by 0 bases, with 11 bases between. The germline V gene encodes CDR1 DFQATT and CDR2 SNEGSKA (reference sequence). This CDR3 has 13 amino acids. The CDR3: CSAPTAMNTEAFF. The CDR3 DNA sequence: TGCAGTGCCCCGACAGCTATGAACACTGAAGCTTTCTTT.

The CDR3 sequence is CASSGSDTTTGELFF. In DNA form, the CDR3 reads TGTGCCAGCAGTGGATCCGACACCACCACCGGGGAGCTGTTTTTT. This chain uses TRBV2 with TRBJ2-2; D call uncertain. CDR3 length: 15 amino acids. Germline V gives CDR1 SNHLY, CDR2 FYNNEI. V gave up 4 bases and J gave up 4 bases, with 13 bases separating them.

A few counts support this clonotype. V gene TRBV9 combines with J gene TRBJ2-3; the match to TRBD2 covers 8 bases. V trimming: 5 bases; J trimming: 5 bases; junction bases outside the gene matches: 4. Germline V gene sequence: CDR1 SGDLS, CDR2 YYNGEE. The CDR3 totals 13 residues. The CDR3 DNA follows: TGTGCCAGCAGGCGGGGGGTCGGAGATACGCAGTATTTT. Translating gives CASRRGVGDTQYF.

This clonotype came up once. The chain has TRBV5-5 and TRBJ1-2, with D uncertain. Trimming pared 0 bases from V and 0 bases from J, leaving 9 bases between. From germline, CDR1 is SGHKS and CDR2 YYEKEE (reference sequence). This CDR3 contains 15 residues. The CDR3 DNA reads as TGTGCCAGCAGCTTGGTTTATCCAGCTAACTATGGCTACACCTTC. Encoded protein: CASSLVYPANYGYTF.

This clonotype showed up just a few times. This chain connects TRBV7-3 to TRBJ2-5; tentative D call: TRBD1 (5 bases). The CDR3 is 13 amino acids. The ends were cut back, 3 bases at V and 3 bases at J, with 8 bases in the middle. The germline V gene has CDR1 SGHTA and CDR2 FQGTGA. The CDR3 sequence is CASSLTVEETQYF. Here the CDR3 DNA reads TGTGCCAGCAGCTTGACAGTTGAAGAGACCCAGTACTTC.

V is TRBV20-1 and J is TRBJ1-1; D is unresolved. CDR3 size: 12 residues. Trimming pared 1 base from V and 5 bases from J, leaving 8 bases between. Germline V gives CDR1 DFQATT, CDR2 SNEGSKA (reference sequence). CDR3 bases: TGCAGTGCTAGAGGGCGGATAACTGAAGCTTTCTTT. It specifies CSARGRITEAFF.

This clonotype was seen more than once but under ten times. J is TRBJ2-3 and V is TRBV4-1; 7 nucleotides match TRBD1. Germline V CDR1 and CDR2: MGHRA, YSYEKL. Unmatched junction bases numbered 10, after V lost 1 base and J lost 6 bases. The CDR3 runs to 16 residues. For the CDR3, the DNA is TGCGCCAGCAGCCAAGTGGGCACAGGGGTTTCGGATACGCAGTATTTT. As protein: CASSQVGTGVSDTQYF.

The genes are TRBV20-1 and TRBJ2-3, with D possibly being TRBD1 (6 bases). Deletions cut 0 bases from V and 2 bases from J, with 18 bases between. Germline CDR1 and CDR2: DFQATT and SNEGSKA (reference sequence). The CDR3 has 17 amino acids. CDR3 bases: TGCAGTGCTAGAGATCAGGTGTTCACAGGGAACACAGATACGCAGTATTTT. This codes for CSARDQVFTGNTDTQYF.

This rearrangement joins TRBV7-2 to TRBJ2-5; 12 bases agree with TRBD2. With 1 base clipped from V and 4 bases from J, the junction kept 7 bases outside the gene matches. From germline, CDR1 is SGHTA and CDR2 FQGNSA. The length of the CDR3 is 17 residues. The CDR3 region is CASSLVGLAGRGETQYF. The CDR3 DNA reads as TGTGCCAGCAGCTTAGTCGGACTAGCGGGACGGGGAGAGACCCAGTACTTC. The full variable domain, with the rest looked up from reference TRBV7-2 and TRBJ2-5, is GAGVSQSPSNKVTEKGKDVELRCDPISGHTALYWYRQSLGQGLEFLIYFQGNSAPDKSGLPSDRFSAERTGGSVSTLTIQRTQQEDSAVYLCASSLVGLAGRGETQYFGPGTRLLVL.

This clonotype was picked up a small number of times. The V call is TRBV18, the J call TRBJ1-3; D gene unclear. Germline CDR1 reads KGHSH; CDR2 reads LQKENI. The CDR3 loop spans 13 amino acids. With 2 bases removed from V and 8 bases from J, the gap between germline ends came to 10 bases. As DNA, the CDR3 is TGTGCCAGCTCACCAATTCTCGGAGACACCATATATTTT. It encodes CASSPILGDTIYF.

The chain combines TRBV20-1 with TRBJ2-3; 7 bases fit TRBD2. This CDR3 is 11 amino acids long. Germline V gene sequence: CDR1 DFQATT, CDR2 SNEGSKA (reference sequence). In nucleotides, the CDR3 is TGCAGCGCGGGAGTGCGGGATACGCAGTATTTT. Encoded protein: CSAGVRDTQYF.

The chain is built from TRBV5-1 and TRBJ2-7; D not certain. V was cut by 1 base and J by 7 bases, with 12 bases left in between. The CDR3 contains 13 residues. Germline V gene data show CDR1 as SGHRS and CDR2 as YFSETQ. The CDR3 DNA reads TGCGCCAGCAGCTTGCAAGATAGTGGAGAGCAGTACTTC. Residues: CASSLQDSGEQYF. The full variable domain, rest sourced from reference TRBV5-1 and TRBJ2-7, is KAGVTQTPRYLIKTRGQQVTLSCSPISGHRSVSWYQQTPGQGLQFLFEYFSETQRNKGNFPGRFSGRQFSNSRSEMNVSTLELGDSALYLCASSLQDSGEQYFGPGTRLTVT.

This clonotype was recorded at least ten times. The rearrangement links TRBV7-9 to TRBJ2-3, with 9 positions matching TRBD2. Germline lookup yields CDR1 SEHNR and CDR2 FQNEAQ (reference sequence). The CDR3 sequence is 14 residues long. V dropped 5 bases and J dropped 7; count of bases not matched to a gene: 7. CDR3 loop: CASSTGTSSYTQYF. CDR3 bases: TGTGCCAGCAGCACCGGGACTAGCAGTTATACGCAGTATTTT.

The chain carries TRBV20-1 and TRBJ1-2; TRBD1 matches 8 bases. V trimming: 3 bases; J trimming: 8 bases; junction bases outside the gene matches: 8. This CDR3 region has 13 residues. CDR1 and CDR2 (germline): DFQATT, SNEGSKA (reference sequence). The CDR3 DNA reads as TGCAGTGCTAGGGACAGGGTGTCATCCGGCTACACCTTC. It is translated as CSARDRVSSGYTF.

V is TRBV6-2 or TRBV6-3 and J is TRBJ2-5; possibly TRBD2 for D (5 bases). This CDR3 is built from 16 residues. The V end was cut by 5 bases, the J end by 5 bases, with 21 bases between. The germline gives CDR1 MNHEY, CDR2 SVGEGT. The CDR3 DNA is TGTGCCAGCAGTCCCCAGGCGAGGGATCGCAAGGAGACCCAGTACTTC. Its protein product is CASSPQARDRKETQYF.

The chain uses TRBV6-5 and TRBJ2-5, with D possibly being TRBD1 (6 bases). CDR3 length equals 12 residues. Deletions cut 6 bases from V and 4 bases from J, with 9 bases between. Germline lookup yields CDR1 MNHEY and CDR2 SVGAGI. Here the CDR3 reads CASSAGAETQYF. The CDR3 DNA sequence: TGTGCCAGCAGCGCAGGGGCAGAGACCCAGTACTTC.

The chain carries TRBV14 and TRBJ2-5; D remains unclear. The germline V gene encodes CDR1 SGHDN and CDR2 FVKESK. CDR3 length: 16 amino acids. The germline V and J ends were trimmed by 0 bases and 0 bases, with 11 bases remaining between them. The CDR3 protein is CASSQDMPSYQETQYF. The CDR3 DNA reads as TGTGCCAGCAGCCAAGATATGCCCTCGTACCAAGAGACCCAGTACTTC.

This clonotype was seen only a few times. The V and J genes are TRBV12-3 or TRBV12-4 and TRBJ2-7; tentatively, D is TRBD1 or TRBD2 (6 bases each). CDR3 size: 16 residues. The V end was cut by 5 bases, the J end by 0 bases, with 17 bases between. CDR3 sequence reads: CASSLVGGGTSYEQYF. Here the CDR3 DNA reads TGTGCCAGCAGTCTGGTAGGAGGGGGGACCTCCTACGAGCAGTACTTC.

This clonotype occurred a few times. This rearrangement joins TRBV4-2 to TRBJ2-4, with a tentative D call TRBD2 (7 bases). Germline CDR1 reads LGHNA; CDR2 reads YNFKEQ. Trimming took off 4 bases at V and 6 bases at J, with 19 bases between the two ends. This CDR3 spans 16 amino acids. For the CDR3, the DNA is TGTGCCAGCAGCCTAGGGAGGGATCCGGGGGCAAACATTCAGTACTTC. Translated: CASSLGRDPGANIQYF.

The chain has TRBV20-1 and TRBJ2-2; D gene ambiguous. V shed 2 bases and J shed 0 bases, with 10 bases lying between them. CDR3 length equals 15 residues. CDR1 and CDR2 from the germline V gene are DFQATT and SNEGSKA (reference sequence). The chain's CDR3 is CSARKIGANTGELFF. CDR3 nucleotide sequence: TGCAGTGCTAGAAAAATAGGAGCGAACACCGGGGAGCTGTTTTTT.

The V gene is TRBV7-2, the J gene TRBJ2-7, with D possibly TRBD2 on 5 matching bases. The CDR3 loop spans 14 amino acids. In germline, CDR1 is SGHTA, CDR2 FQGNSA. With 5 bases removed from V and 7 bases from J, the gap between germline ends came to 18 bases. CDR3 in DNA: TGTGCCAGCAGCGATTCAGGAGTGGACTTAGAGCAGTACTTC. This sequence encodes CASSDSGVDLEQYF.

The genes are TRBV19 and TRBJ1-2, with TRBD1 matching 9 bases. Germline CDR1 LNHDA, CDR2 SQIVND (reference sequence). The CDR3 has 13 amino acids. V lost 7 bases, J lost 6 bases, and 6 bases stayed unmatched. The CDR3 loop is CASIAGQGHGYTF. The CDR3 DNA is TGTGCCAGTATTGCGGGACAGGGCCATGGCTACACCTTC. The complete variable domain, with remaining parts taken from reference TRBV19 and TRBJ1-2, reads DGGITQSPKYLFRKEGQNVTLSCEQNLNHDAMYWYRQDPGQGLRLIYYSQIVNDFQKGDIAEGYSVSREKKESFPLTVTSAQKNPTAFYLCASIAGQGHGYTFGSGTRLTVV.

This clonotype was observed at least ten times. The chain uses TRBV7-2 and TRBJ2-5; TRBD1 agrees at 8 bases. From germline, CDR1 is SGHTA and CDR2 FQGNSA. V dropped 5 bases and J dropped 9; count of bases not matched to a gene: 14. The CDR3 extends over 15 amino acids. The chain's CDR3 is CASSPRQGQGAAQYF. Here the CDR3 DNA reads TGTGCCAGCAGCCCGAGACAGGGGCAAGGGGCGGCCCAGTACTTC.

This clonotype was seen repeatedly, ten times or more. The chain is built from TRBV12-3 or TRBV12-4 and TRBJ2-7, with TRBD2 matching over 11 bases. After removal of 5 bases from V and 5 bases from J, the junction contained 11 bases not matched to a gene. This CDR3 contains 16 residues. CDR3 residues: CASSTTRLAGTDEQYF. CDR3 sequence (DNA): TGTGCCAGCAGTACTACCCGACTAGCGGGAACTGACGAGCAGTACTTC.